The 32 T cell receptor beta chains listed next were all sequenced from one sample in a study of CD8 T cells in ankylosing spondylitis. Via MiXCR, TCRdb re-called the 5' RACE reads, giving one row per CDR3 protein. Among around 120,000 distinct CDR3 sequences listed, approximately 25% were seen once. Input material: synovial fluid, either unsorted or a sorted T cell fraction (not recorded which). Source of these receptors: a male donor with ankylosing spondylitis.

In its sample, this clonotype was seen a few times. The chain joins TRBV12-3 or TRBV12-4 to TRBJ1-1; D is possibly TRBD1 (5 bases). The CDR3 extends over 13 amino acids. Trimming shortened V by 5 bases and J by 7 bases, and 14 bases separated the two germline ends. CDR3 coding DNA: TGTGCCAGCAGTCCTAGTGGGGGACGTGAAGCTTTCTTT. It is translated as CASSPSGGREAFF.

The chain recombines TRBV6-1 with TRBJ2-7, with 12 bases lining up with TRBD1. The V segment lost 4 bases and the J segment 1 base; nucleotides outside the gene matches: 2. Germline lookup yields CDR1 MNHNS and CDR2 SASEGT. The CDR3 length is 15 residues. The CDR3 DNA reads TGTGCCAGCAGTGGGGACAGGGGGCCATCCTACGAGCAGTACTTC. It encodes CASSGDRGPSYEQYF.

The chain carries TRBV11-1 and TRBJ2-2; 7 bases are a match to TRBD1. The ends lost 5 bases at V and 6 bases at J; junction bases unmatched: 18. This CDR3 has 18 residues. Germline lookup yields CDR1 SGHAT and CDR2 FQDESV (reference sequence). The CDR3 spells CASSHPPRQGTIPGELFF. In DNA form, the CDR3 reads TGTGCCAGCAGCCACCCCCCGAGACAGGGAACGATACCCGGGGAGCTGTTTTTT.

This clonotype was picked up a small number of times. V usage is TRBV5-4 and J usage is TRBJ1-2, with a weak D call TRBD1 (6 bases). The V gene's germline CDR1 is SGHNT and CDR2 YYREEE (reference sequence). V was cut by 0 bases and J by 10 bases, with 13 bases left in between. This CDR3 comprises 13 residues. CDR3 loop: CASSLVTGTDYTF. CDR3 DNA sequence: TGTGCCAGCAGCTTGGTTACAGGGACTGACTACACCTTC. Variable domain in full (rest from reference TRBV5-4 and TRBJ1-2): ETGVTQSPTHLIKTRGQQVTLRCSSQSGHNTVSWYQQALGQGPQFIFQYYREEENGRGNFPPRFSGLQFPNYSSELNVNALELDDSALYLCASSLVTGTDYTFGSGTRLTVV.

The chain joins TRBV3-1 to TRBJ2-2, with 8 bases aligning to TRBD2. The germline V gene encodes CDR1 LGHDT and CDR2 YNNKEL (reference sequence). V was clipped by 4 bases and J by 2 bases; unmatched bases: 6. The CDR3 length is 16 residues. The CDR3 nucleotides are TGTGCCAGCAGCCCCGTAAGCGGGAGAAACACCGGGGAGCTGTTTTTT. Translated: CASSPVSGRNTGELFF. The full variable domain, in which reference TRBV3-1 and TRBJ2-2 provide the parts outside the CDR3, is DTAVSQTPKYLVTQMGNDKSIKCEQNLGHDTMYWYKQDSKKFLKIMFSYNNKELIINETVPNRFSPKSPDKAHLNLHINSLELGDSAVYFCASSPVSGRNTGELFFGEGSRLTVL.

A few counts support this clonotype. V gene TRBV5-1 combines with J gene TRBJ1-3, with 7 bases aligning to TRBD1. V lost 5 bases to trimming and J lost 1 base; unmatched junction nucleotides: 9. CDR1 SGHRS and CDR2 YFSETQ come from the germline V gene. The CDR3 covers 16 residues. The CDR3 reads CASRPTGTRSGNTIYF. In nucleotides, the CDR3 is TGCGCCAGCAGACCGACAGGGACTCGATCTGGAAACACCATATATTTT. Supplemented by reference TRBV5-1 and TRBJ1-3, the full variable domain reads KAGVTQTPRYLIKTRGQQVTLSCSPISGHRSVSWYQQTPGQGLQFLFEYFSETQRNKGNFPGRFSGRQFSNSRSEMNVSTLELGDSALYLCASRPTGTRSGNTIYFGEGSWLTVV.

This clonotype was counted ten times or more. This chain joins TRBV5-1 and TRBJ2-6; D ambiguous. CDR3 size: 14 residues. The ends were cut back, 2 bases at V and 2 bases at J, with 5 bases in the middle. CDR1 SGHRS and CDR2 YFSETQ come from the germline V gene. CDR3 residues: CASSLSTGANVLTF. The CDR3 DNA sequence: TGCGCCAGCAGCTTATCCACTGGGGCCAACGTCCTGACTTTC.

DNA of the CDR3: TGTGCCAGCAGCTTCGGTCCCCACAATGAGCAGTTCTTC. Translation: CASSFGPHNEQFF. V and J are TRBV5-4 and TRBJ2-1; D not certain. Germline V gene lookup returns CDR1 SGHNT and CDR2 YYREEE (reference sequence). The CDR3 spans 13 residues. The V end was cut by 2 bases, the J end by 5 bases, with 8 bases between.

This clonotype was observed a handful of times. This rearrangement joins TRBV29-1 to TRBJ2-3; 11 bases align to TRBD2. Losses at the gene ends were 4 bases for V and 3 bases for J; bases not matched to a gene: 9. Germline assignment: CDR1 SQVTM and CDR2 ANQGSEA. The CDR3 spans 16 residues. The DNA of the CDR3 is TGCAGCGTTGCCCGGACTAGCGGGCTTACTACAGATACGCAGTATTTT. It encodes CSVARTSGLTTDTQYF.

This clonotype has ten or more counts. The chain combines TRBV7-2 with TRBJ1-1; D remains unclear. The V end lost 7 bases, the J end lost 2 bases, and 11 bases lay between the germline ends. The germline gives CDR1 SGHTA, CDR2 FQGNSA. The CDR3 is made up of 13 amino acids. For the CDR3, the DNA is TGTGCCAGCACCTGGAAAGAAAACACTGAAGCTTTCTTT. This codes for CASTWKENTEAFF.

This clonotype was observed at least ten times. The genes are TRBV4-1 and TRBJ1-2; unclear D gene. The CDR3 extends over 13 amino acids. Germline V gene sequence: CDR1 MGHRA, CDR2 YSYEKL. V lost 1 base and J lost 6, with 9 bases in between. The CDR3 region is CASSQGNSHGYTF. The CDR3 DNA reads as TGCGCCAGCAGCCAAGGTAATAGTCATGGCTACACCTTC.

The V and J genes are TRBV20-1 and TRBJ2-3; 9 bases align to TRBD2. Germline V gene lookup returns CDR1 DFQATT and CDR2 SNEGSKA (reference sequence). V was pared by 6 bases and J by 1 base, with 8 bases of the junction left unmatched. The CDR3 sequence is 15 residues long. In DNA, the CDR3 is TGCAGTGCCGAAAGAGCGGGAGGAGGCACAGATACGCAGTATTTT. Translating gives CSAERAGGGTDTQYF.

The rearrangement links TRBV4-2 to TRBJ2-2; D unclear. Trimming stripped 0 bases from V and 0 bases from J, with 8 bases between. The CDR3 is made up of 16 amino acids. Germline CDR1 is LGHNA and CDR2 is YNFKEQ. CDR3 residues: CASSQDTATNTGELFF. Written as DNA, the CDR3 is TGTGCCAGCAGCCAAGATACAGCGACGAACACCGGGGAGCTGTTTTTT.

This chain connects TRBV2 to TRBJ1-1; D unresolved. CDR1 and CDR2 (germline): SNHLY, FYNNEI. The V gene lost 7 bases and the J gene lost 5 bases, with 11 bases spanning the gap. The CDR3 is 12 amino acids. CDR3: CASKVSGTEAFF. The CDR3 DNA is TGTGCCAGCAAGGTGTCCGGAACTGAAGCTTTCTTT. Looking up the rest from reference TRBV2 and TRBJ1-1 gives the full variable domain: EPEVTQTPSHQVTQMGQEVILRCVPISNHLYFYWYRQILGQKVEFLVSFYNNEISEKSEIFDDQFSVERPDGSNFTLKIRSTKLEDSAMYFCASKVSGTEAFFGQGTRLTVV.

This clonotype came up a few times. The gene calls are TRBV5-1 and TRBJ2-1; 7 nucleotides match TRBD2. V lost 0 bases to trimming and J lost 4 bases; unmatched junction nucleotides: 7. Looked up from germline, CDR1 is SGHRS and CDR2 is YFSETQ. The CDR3 consists of 16 residues. The CDR3 sequence: CASSLASGGRYNEQFF. The CDR3 coding sequence is TGCGCCAGCAGCTTGGCATCGGGCGGGAGATACAATGAGCAGTTCTTC. The variable domain in full, completed from reference TRBV5-1 and TRBJ2-1, reads KAGVTQTPRYLIKTRGQQVTLSCSPISGHRSVSWYQQTPGQGLQFLFEYFSETQRNKGNFPGRFSGRQFSNSRSEMNVSTLELGDSALYLCASSLASGGRYNEQFFGPGTRLTVL.

The chain combines TRBV27 with TRBJ1-1, with D unresolved. V lost 4 bases, J lost 7 bases, and 7 bases lay in between. This CDR3 spans 11 amino acids. Germline values: CDR1 MNHEY, CDR2 SMNVEV (reference sequence). CDR3 in DNA: TGTGCCAGCAGTTCTCAAGGTGAAGCTTTCTTT. This sequence encodes CASSSQGEAFF.

This chain links TRBV2 with TRBJ2-1, with D possibly TRBD1 on 5 matching bases. V was shortened by 7 bases and J by 2 bases, with 9 bases between the two germline ends. Germline V gene data show CDR1 as SNHLY and CDR2 as FYNNEI. This CDR3 is built from 13 residues. CDR3 sequence: CASILGAYNEQFF. The DNA for the CDR3 is TGTGCCAGCATCTTAGGGGCCTACAATGAGCAGTTCTTC.

This chain connects TRBV30 to TRBJ1-3; unclear D gene. This CDR3 has 13 amino acids. Germline CDR1 and CDR2: GTSNPN and SVGIG (reference sequence). V was pared by 4 bases and J by 4 bases, with 11 bases between. This CDR3 reads CAWIPSSGNTIYF. Written as DNA, the CDR3 is TGTGCCTGGATCCCCAGTTCCGGAAACACCATATATTTT.

CDR3 region: CASRKGQGPNEQFF. The DNA of the CDR3 is TGTGCCAGCAGAAAAGGACAGGGCCCCAATGAGCAGTTCTTC. The rearrangement links TRBV12-3 or TRBV12-4 to TRBJ2-1; TRBD1 aligns across 8 bases. V gave up 6 bases and J gave up 6 bases; unmatched junction bases: 7. This CDR3 has 14 amino acids.

This clonotype was counted many times. The genes are TRBV9 and TRBJ2-5; D is undetermined. This CDR3 is built from 11 residues. Per the germline V gene, CDR1 is SGDLS and CDR2 is YYNGEE. The V end was cut by 4 bases, the J end by 7 bases, with 8 bases between. The CDR3 spells CASSPSGTQYF. For the CDR3, the DNA is TGTGCCAGCAGCCCATCTGGGACCCAGTACTTC. Drawing the rest from reference TRBV9 and TRBJ2-5, the complete variable domain is DSGVTQTPKHLITATGQRVTLRCSPRSGDLSVYWYQQSLDQGLQFLIQYYNGEERAKGNILERFSAQQFPDLHSELNLSSLELGDSALYFCASSPSGTQYFGPGTRLLVL.

The sample holds a few counts of this clonotype. The V call is TRBV6-5, the J call TRBJ1-2; TRBD1 might be the D (5 bases). V gave up 10 bases and J gave up 2 bases, with 5 bases separating them. This CDR3 comprises 10 residues. Per the germline V gene, CDR1 is MNHEY and CDR2 is SVGAGI. The CDR3 bases are TGTGCCACAGGGAACTATGGCTACACCTTC. It specifies CATGNYGYTF.

This clonotype was counted at least ten times. The chain joins TRBV24-1 to TRBJ2-1; 13 bases align to TRBD2. The CDR3 loop spans 17 amino acids. Germline loops: CDR1 KGHDR, CDR2 SFDVKD. V dropped 3 bases and J dropped 2; count of bases not matched to a gene: 3. In nucleotides, the CDR3 is TGTGCCACCAGTGATCCGACTAGCGGGAGGCCCTACAATGAGCAGTTCTTC. Protein sequence: CATSDPTSGRPYNEQFF.

This clonotype was seen more than once but under ten times. The V call is TRBV4-1, the J call TRBJ2-3; tentatively, D is TRBD2 (5 bases). This CDR3 is built from 15 residues. CDR1 and CDR2 (germline): MGHRA, YSYEKL. V shed 0 bases and J shed 8 bases, with 15 bases lying between them. CDR3 nucleotides: TGCGCCAGCAGCCAAGAGGAAGCGGCTCGGGGTACGCAGTATTTT. Translating it yields CASSQEEAARGTQYF.

The V call is TRBV12-3 or TRBV12-4, the J call TRBJ2-6, with D perhaps being TRBD1 or TRBD2 (5 bases each). V shed 5 bases and J shed 2 bases, with 19 bases lying between them. The CDR3 spans 18 residues. CDR3 in amino acids: CASSPSGTYTAGANVLTF. CDR3 nucleotides: TGTGCCAGCAGTCCGTCCGGGACCTACACCGCTGGGGCCAACGTCCTGACTTTC.

The genes are TRBV5-1 and TRBJ1-4; 8 bases match TRBD1. Per the germline V gene, CDR1 is SGHRS and CDR2 is YFSETQ. The CDR3 sequence is 17 residues long. V lost 4 bases, J lost 0 bases, and 8 bases stayed unmatched. DNA for the CDR3: TGCGCCAGCAGCAAGCTCCAGGGGGCATCAACTAATGAAAAACTGTTTTTT. The encoded protein is CASSKLQGASTNEKLFF.

By sample share, this clonotype is medium-sized. The chain carries TRBV12-3 or TRBV12-4 and TRBJ1-2; TRBD1 aligns across 10 bases. The CDR3 spans 14 residues. With 6 bases clipped from V and 8 bases from J, the junction kept 9 bases outside the gene matches. CDR3: CASSTRQGARGYTF. As DNA, the CDR3 is TGTGCCAGCAGCACGAGACAGGGGGCTCGGGGCTACACCTTC.

V is TRBV30 and J is TRBJ2-5; either TRBD1 or TRBD2 may supply D (5 bases each). There are 14 residues in the CDR3. V lost 0 bases, J lost 5 bases, and 13 bases lay in between. Germline CDR1 is GTSNPN and CDR2 is SVGIG (reference sequence). CDR3 in amino acids: CAWSVGRDAETQYF. CDR3 nucleotides: TGTGCCTGGAGTGTAGGCAGGGACGCGGAGACCCAGTACTTC.

V gene TRBV7-9 combines with J gene TRBJ1-2; tentatively, D is TRBD1 (6 bases). V was pared by 8 bases and J by 5 bases, with 15 bases between. The length of the CDR3 is 13 residues. The germline V gene encodes CDR1 SEHNR and CDR2 FQNEAQ (reference sequence). The CDR3 coding sequence is TGTGCCAGCCGGAGCAGGGGACCTTATGGCTACACCTTC. This translates into CASRSRGPYGYTF.

The chain couples TRBV11-2 to TRBJ2-1; 9 nucleotides line up with TRBD1. J gave up 6 bases and V 4 bases, and 19 bases lay outside the gene matches. The length of the CDR3 is 19 residues. Germline V gene sequence: CDR1 SGHAT, CDR2 FQNNGV. Here the CDR3 reads CASSSIRVQGANVFNEQFF. The CDR3 DNA reads as TGTGCCAGCAGCTCAATAAGAGTACAGGGGGCTAACGTATTCAATGAGCAGTTCTTC. Full variable domain (outside the CDR3, taken from reference TRBV11-2 and TRBJ2-1): EAGVAQSPRYKIIEKRQSVAFWCNPISGHATLYWYQQILGQGPKLLIQFQNNGVVDDSQLPKDRFSAERLKGVDSTLKIQPAKLEDSAVYLCASSSIRVQGANVFNEQFFGPGTRLTVL.

This clonotype was seen more than once but under ten times. The chain joins TRBV11-2 to TRBJ1-1, with 10 bases that match TRBD1. J lost 0 bases, V lost 6 bases, and 10 bases had no gene match. This CDR3 has 17 residues. Germline CDR1 SGHAT, CDR2 FQNNGV. Here the CDR3 DNA reads TGTGCCAGCAGGCCCGGGACAGGGGAAGGAGTGAACACTGAAGCTTTCTTT. It translates to CASRPGTGEGVNTEAFF. The variable domain in full, completed from reference TRBV11-2 and TRBJ1-1, reads EAGVAQSPRYKIIEKRQSVAFWCNPISGHATLYWYQQILGQGPKLLIQFQNNGVVDDSQLPKDRFSAERLKGVDSTLKIQPAKLEDSAVYLCASRPGTGEGVNTEAFFGQGTRLTVV.

This clonotype was counted only a few times. CDR3 protein: CSARDQGTSLTQYF. Written as DNA, the CDR3 is TGCAGTGCTAGAGATCAGGGGACTAGTCTGACCCAGTACTTC. The V call is TRBV20-1, the J call TRBJ2-5; TRBD2 aligns across 8 bases. Germline CDR1 and CDR2: DFQATT and SNEGSKA (reference sequence). This CDR3 has 14 amino acids. Trimming removed 0 bases from V and 7 bases from J; junction bases left unmatched: 7.

The V gene is TRBV28, the J gene TRBJ2-1, with 8 bases that match TRBD2. Germline V gives CDR1 MDHEN, CDR2 SYDVKM. Unmatched junction bases numbered 6, after V lost 2 bases and J lost 0 bases. The CDR3 totals 17 residues. CDR3 DNA sequence: TGTGCCAGCAGTTTAGATTCTCGGGAGGGCTCCTACAATGAGCAGTTCTTC. Translated, it gives CASSLDSREGSYNEQFF.